This passage covers 28 T cell receptor beta chains from one sample sequenced in a study of cytotoxic CD8 clonotypes in ibrutinib-treated CLL. Some clones are missing from TCRdb's copy, which holds only in-frame ones; the method was immunoSEQ multiplex PCR. The profile shows a few hundred thousand clones, around 66% of them singletons. Material: PBMCs, obtained after 36 months of ibrutinib treatment. The source of these receptors is a human donor with chronic lymphocytic leukemia.

The rearrangement links TRBV11-2 to TRBJ2-3; no clear D. The V gene lost 1 base and the J gene lost 1 base, with 6 bases spanning the gap. CDR3 length equals 14 residues. The germline V gene has CDR1 SGHAT and CDR2 FQNNGV. The CDR3 DNA sequence: TGTGCCAGCAGCTTAGCTCAACGCACAGATACGCAGTATTTT. This sequence encodes CASSLAQRTDTQYF.

The J gene is TRBJ2-2, the V gene TRBV7-3; D unclear. The V gene lost 2 bases and the J gene lost 1 base, with 17 bases spanning the gap. Germline CDR1 and CDR2: SGHTA and FQGTGA. The CDR3 extends over 18 amino acids. This CDR3 reads CASSLGLRSGRNTGELFF. The CDR3 nucleotides are TGTGCCAGCAGCTTAGGGCTAAGGTCAGGTCGGAACACCGGGGAGCTGTTTTTT.

This clone occurred a few times. The J gene is TRBJ2-2, the V gene TRBV9; 7 bases are a match to TRBD2. The ends lost 0 bases at V and 6 bases at J; junction bases unmatched: 2. The CDR3 consists of 14 residues. Germline values: CDR1 SGDLS, CDR2 YYNGEE. The CDR3 nucleotides are TGTGCCAGCAGCGTAGAGGGAGGGCCCGGGGAGCTGTTTTTT. It specifies CASSVEGGPGELFF.

The rearrangement joins TRBV19 to TRBJ2-7; D is ambiguous. This CDR3 contains 12 residues. Germline V gives CDR1 LNHDA, CDR2 SQIVND (reference sequence). V was trimmed by 2 bases and J by 5 bases, leaving 7 bases between them. DNA of the CDR3: TGTGCCAGTAGTATATCCCAGGACGAGCAGTACTTC. Residues: CASSISQDEQYF. The full variable domain, with the rest looked up from reference TRBV19 and TRBJ2-7, is DGGITQSPKYLFRKEGQNVTLSCEQNLNHDAMYWYRQDPGQGLRLIYYSQIVNDFQKGDIAEGYSVSREKKESFPLTVTSAQKNPTAFYLCASSISQDEQYFGPGTRLTVT.

The V call is TRBV28, the J call TRBJ2-2; D gene unclear. CDR3 length: 12 amino acids. V gave up 7 bases and J gave up 5 bases, with 8 bases separating them. Germline CDR1 MDHEN, CDR2 SYDVKM. The chain's CDR3 is CASTQVTGELFF. The CDR3 nucleotides are TGTGCCAGCACCCAGGTGACCGGGGAGCTGTTTTTT. The variable domain in full, with the rest retrieved from reference TRBV28 and TRBJ2-2, is DVKVTQSSRYLVKRTGEKVFLECVQDMDHENMFWYRQDPGLGLRLIYFSYDVKMKEKGDIPEGYSVSREKKERFSLILESASTNQTSMYLCASTQVTGELFFGEGSRLTVL.

The V gene is TRBV5-1, the J gene TRBJ2-3; D is unclear. The CDR3 sequence is 15 residues long. V was clipped by 4 bases and J by 0 bases, with 12 bases between them. Germline assignment: CDR1 SGHRS and CDR2 YFSETQ. The CDR3 nucleotides are TGCGCCAGCAGCAGAGACAAACCTAGCACAGATACGCAGTATTTT. Translated: CASSRDKPSTDTQYF.

The chain has TRBV5-1 and TRBJ2-5, with 12 positions matching TRBD2. The V segment lost 2 bases and the J segment 5 bases; nucleotides outside the gene matches: 7. Germline V gene lookup returns CDR1 SGHRS and CDR2 YFSETQ. This CDR3 region has 16 residues. The CDR3 coding sequence is TGCGCCAGCAGCTTTGTGGGGCTAGCGGGAGGGGAGACCCAGTACTTC. Its protein is CASSFVGLAGGETQYF. Combining the CDR3 with reference TRBV5-1 and TRBJ2-5 gives the whole variable domain KAGVTQTPRYLIKTRGQQVTLSCSPISGHRSVSWYQQTPGQGLQFLFEYFSETQRNKGNFPGRFSGRQFSNSRSEMNVSTLELGDSALYLCASSFVGLAGGETQYFGPGTRLLVL.

The chain combines TRBV11-3 with TRBJ2-7, with D maybe TRBD1 (6 bases). The CDR3 runs to 12 residues. Trimming left V 3 bases short and J 6 bases short, with 9 bases between. From germline, CDR1 is SGHNT and CDR2 YENEEA. The CDR3 sequence: CASSFGRGEQYF. The CDR3 coding sequence is TGTGCCAGCAGCTTCGGCAGGGGCGAGCAGTACTTC.

This clone has just a few counts. The sample contains more than one DNA sequence encoding this CDR3. The CDR3, as DNA: TGTGCCAGCAGCCTTGGGTGGGACGGCTACACCTTC. Translating gives CASSLGWDGYTF. V and J are TRBV11-2 and TRBJ1-2, with D perhaps TRBD1 (5 bases). Germline-derived CDR1 and CDR2 are SGHAT and FQNNGV. The V end lost 5 bases, the J end lost 8 bases, and 12 bases lay between the germline ends. This CDR3 comprises 12 residues.

This clone came up a few times. The V call is TRBV6-4, the J call TRBJ2-1; possibly TRBD2 for D (7 bases). The CDR3 loop spans 15 amino acids. V was shortened by 0 bases and J by 9 bases, with 15 bases between the two germline ends. CDR1 is MRHNA and CDR2 is SNTAGT in the germline V gene. In DNA, the CDR3 is TGTGCCAGCAGTGACTCGTGGGGGGGCCGAAGTGAGCAGTTCTTC. Amino acids: CASSDSWGGRSEQFF.

The V call is TRBV4-3, the J call TRBJ2-1, with 8 bases that match TRBD1. Germline V gives CDR1 LGHNA, CDR2 YSLEER. V trimming: 3 bases; J trimming: 2 bases; junction bases outside the gene matches: 6. The CDR3 totals 16 residues. CDR3 amino acids: CASSHHRGSTYNEQFF. CDR3 nucleotides: TGCGCCAGCAGCCACCACAGGGGGTCTACCTACAATGAGCAGTTCTTC.

The genes are TRBV5-1 and TRBJ1-2; TRBD1 aligns across 8 bases. Germline trimming cut 4 bases from V and 8 bases from J; bases unmatched to any gene: 7. The germline gives CDR1 SGHRS, CDR2 YFSETQ. There are 13 residues in the CDR3. CDR3 region: CASSAQGAGGYTF. CDR3 nucleotide sequence: TGCGCCAGCAGCGCGCAGGGGGCGGGCGGCTACACCTTC.

This clone was seen a few times. The rearrangement uses TRBV10-2 and TRBJ2-3, with D possibly being TRBD1 (6 bases). Trimming left V 6 bases short and J 10 bases short, with 11 bases between. The CDR3 has 11 amino acids. Germline CDR1 and CDR2: WSHSY and SAAADI. The CDR3 loop is CASRRGIAQYF. CDR3 coding DNA: TGCGCCAGCAGGAGGGGGATTGCGCAGTATTTT.

The chain carries TRBV10-3 and TRBJ2-3, with 8 bases lining up with TRBD2. Unmatched junction bases numbered 9, after V lost 0 bases and J lost 4 bases. The V gene's germline CDR1 is ENHRY and CDR2 SYGVKD. This CDR3 is built from 17 residues. The CDR3 loop is CAISESRPGLAADTQYF. CDR3 coding DNA: TGTGCCATCAGTGAGTCTCGCCCCGGACTAGCTGCAGATACGCAGTATTTT.

This clone was detected a few times. The gene calls are TRBV20-1 and TRBJ1-2, with D unresolved. Germline lookup yields CDR1 DFQATT and CDR2 SNEGSKA (reference sequence). V was cut by 6 bases and J by 6 bases, with 11 bases left in between. This CDR3 is 11 amino acids long. The CDR3 protein is CSATDNNGYTF. The CDR3, as DNA: TGCAGTGCGACTGACAACAATGGCTACACCTTC.

This chain connects TRBV27 to TRBJ2-7, with 7 bases that match TRBD1. Trimming cost V 8 bases and J 3 bases; bases outside gene matches: 7. CDR3 length: 13 amino acids. Germline CDR1 and CDR2: MNHEY and SMNVEV (reference sequence). The CDR3 loop is CASSYRQGYEQYF. CDR3 DNA sequence: TGTGCCAGCTCCTACCGACAGGGCTACGAGCAGTACTTC.

This chain uses TRBV6-5 with TRBJ1-1; TRBD1 is a possible D gene (5 bases). V was clipped by 0 bases and J by 4 bases, with 12 bases between them. The CDR3 spans 15 residues. Germline V lookup: CDR1 MNHEY, CDR2 SVGAGI. The CDR3 here is CASSYSWGGSTEAFF. CDR3 bases: TGTGCCAGCAGTTACTCGTGGGGCGGCAGCACTGAAGCTTTCTTT.

The gene calls are TRBV9 and TRBJ2-4; no firm D call. The V gene lost 3 bases and the J gene lost 0 bases, with 7 bases spanning the gap. The germline V gene has CDR1 SGDLS and CDR2 YYNGEE. This CDR3 contains 14 residues. This chain's CDR3 is CASSADLAKNIQYF. The CDR3 nucleotides read TGTGCCAGCAGCGCAGACCTAGCCAAAAACATTCAGTACTTC.

This clone was recorded a few times. V is TRBV5-6 and J is TRBJ2-7; D not resolved. The CDR3 has 14 residues. The ends were cut back, 0 bases at V and 3 bases at J, with 10 bases in the middle. Germline lookup yields CDR1 SGHDT and CDR2 YYEEEE. The CDR3: CASSLEGAIYEQYF. The CDR3 coding sequence is TGTGCCAGCAGCTTGGAGGGCGCAATCTACGAGCAGTACTTC.

This CDR3 is CASSSSGGAFNEQFF. In nucleotides, the CDR3 is TGCGCCAGCAGCTCCAGCGGGGGGGCCTTCAATGAGCAGTTCTTC. The rearrangement uses TRBV5-1 and TRBJ2-1; TRBD2 agrees at 10 bases. Per germline, CDR1 SGHRS and CDR2 YFSETQ. The CDR3 is made up of 15 amino acids. J was trimmed by 6 bases and V by 3 bases; bases with no gene match: 6.

V and J are TRBV14 and TRBJ2-1; unclear D gene. The CDR3 loop spans 14 amino acids. Germline assignment: CDR1 SGHDN and CDR2 FVKESK. V was shortened by 1 base and J by 6 bases, with 10 bases between the two germline ends. CDR3 residues: CASSQVYAANEQFF. As DNA, the CDR3 is TGTGCCAGCAGCCAAGTATACGCGGCCAATGAGCAGTTCTTC.

The rearrangement joins TRBV5-1 to TRBJ1-4; the match to TRBD1 covers 8 bases. V dropped 3 bases and J dropped 0; count of bases not matched to a gene: 1. The germline V gene encodes CDR1 SGHRS and CDR2 YFSETQ. CDR3 length: 15 amino acids. CDR3 nucleotides: TGCGCCAGCAGCTCGACAGGGGCAACTAATGAAAAACTGTTTTTT. Translated, it gives CASSSTGATNEKLFF.

The V gene is TRBV7-6, the J gene TRBJ1-1; possibly TRBD1 for D (6 bases). Germline values: CDR1 SGHVS, CDR2 FNYEAQ. V was clipped by 4 bases and J by 4 bases, with 10 bases between them. The CDR3 length is 13 residues. The CDR3 loop is CASSSKGGTEAFF. The CDR3 coding sequence is TGTGCCAGCAGCTCGAAGGGGGGCACTGAAGCTTTCTTT.

The rearrangement uses TRBV7-2 and TRBJ2-5; D gene uncertain. Trimming removed 1 base from V and 5 bases from J, with 8 bases in between. The V gene's germline CDR1 is SGHTA and CDR2 FQGNSA. This CDR3 has 13 residues. CDR3 DNA: TGTGCCAGCAGCTTAGTCATGGTGGAGACCCAGTACTTC. Its translation is CASSLVMVETQYF.

The chain couples TRBV4-1 to TRBJ1-4, with D tentatively TRBD1 (5 bases). Trimming pared 4 bases from V and 7 bases from J, leaving 10 bases between. This CDR3 region has 13 residues. Germline V lookup: CDR1 MGHRA, CDR2 YSYEKL. CDR3 sequence: CASSLGPGEKLFF. The CDR3 DNA reads as TGCGCCAGCAGCCTGGGACCGGGTGAAAAACTGTTTTTT.

V and J are TRBV9 and TRBJ1-2, with D possibly TRBD1 on 5 matching bases. V lost 1 base and J 8 bases, leaving 12 bases between the germline ends. The germline V gene has CDR1 SGDLS and CDR2 YYNGEE. This CDR3 region has 13 residues. CDR3 region: CASSVTGAKGYTF. Here the CDR3 DNA reads TGTGCCAGCAGCGTAACTGGGGCCAAGGGCTACACCTTC. The variable domain in full, completed from reference TRBV9 and TRBJ1-2, reads DSGVTQTPKHLITATGQRVTLRCSPRSGDLSVYWYQQSLDQGLQFLIQYYNGEERAKGNILERFSAQQFPDLHSELNLSSLELGDSALYFCASSVTGAKGYTFGSGTRLTVV.

The CDR3 reads CASSLRVTSGGSANTGELFF. For the CDR3, the DNA is TGTGCCAGCAGCTTAAGGGTGACTAGCGGGGGCAGCGCGAACACCGGGGAGCTGTTTTTT. The chain links TRBV7-8 to TRBJ2-2; TRBD2 matches 12 bases. Germline V gene data show CDR1 as SGHVS and CDR2 as FQNEAQ. V was pared by 2 bases and J by 0 bases, with 10 bases of the junction left unmatched. The CDR3 consists of 20 residues.

V gene TRBV7-3 combines with J gene TRBJ2-3; D not certain. CDR1 and CDR2 (germline): SGHTA, FQGTGA. The V and J ends lost 8 bases and 2 bases respectively, with 11 bases between them. This CDR3 has 13 residues. Written as DNA, the CDR3 is TGTGCCAGCGGTCTCGGTTCCACAGATACGCAGTATTTT. Encoded protein: CASGLGSTDTQYF.